The 23 T cell receptor beta chains reported below all come from one sample, sequenced in a study of blood T cell repertoires in COVID-19. Only in-frame clones appear in the TCRdb table, and some are missing; sequencing was by immunoSEQ multiplex PCR. Counted here are some 200,000 clones, more than 70% occurring once; the ten biggest clones make up 2.5%. Material: peripheral blood. These receptors all stem from a man aged 40-50 years with active or convalescent COVID-19.

This chain links TRBV6-6 with TRBJ2-1; perhaps TRBD1 as D (6 bases). Germline V gives CDR1 MNHNY, CDR2 SVGAGI (reference sequence). The V gene lost 8 bases and the J gene lost 5 bases, with 10 bases spanning the gap. The CDR3 length is 12 residues. The CDR3 DNA reads as TGTGCCAGCGAGGGGGAACACAATGAGCAGTTCTTC. Residues: CASEGEHNEQFF.

The chain recombines TRBV7-9 with TRBJ1-5, with D tentatively TRBD1 (6 bases). This CDR3 is 16 amino acids long. The germline V gene has CDR1 SEHNR and CDR2 FQNEAQ (reference sequence). V lost 6 bases to trimming and J lost 2 bases, with 17 bases between them. The CDR3 here is CASSLSMAGGNQPQHF. The CDR3 region has the DNA TGTGCCAGCAGTCTCTCGATGGCAGGGGGCAATCAGCCCCAGCATTTT.

The chain employs TRBV27 and TRBJ1-6; no clear D. The V gene lost 5 bases and the J gene lost 7 bases, with 6 bases spanning the gap. Germline CDR1 MNHEY, CDR2 SMNVEV (reference sequence). The CDR3 consists of 12 residues. The CDR3, as DNA: TGTGCCAGCAGTAACGGGAATTCACCCCTCCACTTT. This translates into CASSNGNSPLHF.

V gene TRBV7-6 combines with J gene TRBJ1-1, with a tentative D call TRBD1 (5 bases). The CDR3 covers 15 residues. The germline gives CDR1 SGHVS, CDR2 FNYEAQ. Trimming removed 4 bases from V and 1 base from J, with 13 bases in between. DNA of the CDR3: TGTGCCAGCAGCTCGGGGCCGGGGGGGAACACTGAAGCTTTCTTT. This sequence encodes CASSSGPGGNTEAFF. The variable domain in full, completed from reference TRBV7-6 and TRBJ1-1, reads GAGVSQSPRYKVTKRGQDVALRCDPISGHVSLYWYRQALGQGPEFLTYFNYEAQQDKSGLPNDRFSAERPEGSISTLTIQRTEQRDSAMYRCASSSGPGGNTEAFFGQGTRLTVV.

The chain uses TRBV2 and TRBJ1-3; no reliable D call. The germline V gene encodes CDR1 SNHLY and CDR2 FYNNEI. This CDR3 has 14 residues. Between the trimmed V and J ends, which lost 3 bases and 0 bases, there was a span of 6 bases. The CDR3 DNA sequence: TGTGCCAGCAGTGACTCCAGCTCTGGAAACACCATATATTTT. Translation gives CASSDSSSGNTIYF.

The chain recombines TRBV6-2 or TRBV6-3 with TRBJ2-1; 8 bases align to TRBD1. V shed 6 bases and J 0 bases; nucleotides not matched to a gene: 7. The CDR3 consists of 16 residues. Germline V gives CDR1 MNHEY, CDR2 SVGEGT. In DNA form, the CDR3 reads TGTGCCAGCAGCAGACAGGGGCCGAGCTCCTACAATGAGCAGTTCTTC. Protein: CASSRQGPSSYNEQFF.

The chain has TRBV11-2 and TRBJ1-5; the D is unclear. The germline CDR1 and CDR2 sequences are SGHAT and FQNNGV. V lost 1 base and J 5 bases, leaving 6 bases between the germline ends. CDR3 size: 13 residues. This chain's CDR3 is CASSLGRDQPQHF. The DNA of the CDR3 is TGTGCCAGCAGCTTAGGCCGGGATCAGCCCCAGCATTTT. The full variable domain, rest sourced from reference TRBV11-2 and TRBJ1-5, is EAGVAQSPRYKIIEKRQSVAFWCNPISGHATLYWYQQILGQGPKLLIQFQNNGVVDDSQLPKDRFSAERLKGVDSTLKIQPAKLEDSAVYLCASSLGRDQPQHFGDGTRLSIL.

This chain links TRBV7-9 with TRBJ2-5; 7 bases match TRBD1. Germline V CDR1 and CDR2: SEHNR, FQNEAQ (reference sequence). Trimming cost V 3 bases and J 5 bases; bases outside gene matches: 9. This CDR3 contains 15 residues. The CDR3 sequence is CASSLVTGRGETQYF. The CDR3 bases are TGTGCCAGCAGCTTGGTGACAGGGCGAGGCGAGACCCAGTACTTC.

The J gene is TRBJ2-2, the V gene TRBV7-9; D remains ambiguous. The germline V gene encodes CDR1 SEHNR and CDR2 FQNEAQ (reference sequence). The CDR3 is made up of 14 amino acids. V dropped 1 base and J dropped 4 bases, with 7 bases sitting between them. This chain's CDR3 is CASSLGASTGELFF. CDR3 nucleotide sequence: TGTGCCAGCAGCTTAGGCGCGAGCACCGGGGAGCTGTTTTTT.

This chain joins TRBV5-1 and TRBJ1-1; 7 nucleotides line up with TRBD1. This CDR3 has 16 amino acids. The germline V gene has CDR1 SGHRS and CDR2 YFSETQ. V lost 3 bases, J lost 2 bases, and 10 bases stayed unmatched. CDR3 loop: CASSSAVHRGNTEAFF. CDR3 nucleotides: TGCGCCAGCAGCTCGGCGGTTCACAGGGGCAACACTGAAGCTTTCTTT.

This sequence joins TRBV27 and TRBJ2-7; 9 bases agree with TRBD1. CDR1 and CDR2 from the germline V gene are MNHEY and SMNVEV (reference sequence). This CDR3 is built from 15 residues. With V trimmed by 5 bases and J by 1 base, 6 bases remained unmatched. The CDR3 nucleotides are TGTGCCAGCAGTGAAACAGGGGGCCCTTCCTACGAGCAGTACTTC. Translating gives CASSETGGPSYEQYF.

The chain employs TRBV7-8 and TRBJ2-3; D gene unclear. V was clipped by 3 bases and J by 4 bases, with 8 bases between them. CDR1 is SGHVS and CDR2 is FQNEAQ in the germline V gene. The length of the CDR3 is 13 residues. The CDR3 protein is CASSLSTSDTQYF. CDR3 in DNA: TGTGCCAGCAGCTTGTCGACTTCAGATACGCAGTATTTT.

This clone was seen only once. The chain uses TRBV14 and TRBJ2-7, with D perhaps TRBD1 (5 bases). This CDR3 region has 12 residues. V was clipped by 3 bases and J by 7 bases, with 10 bases between them. Germline-derived CDR1 and CDR2 are SGHDN and FVKESK. CDR3 in DNA: TGTGCCAGCAGCCATTACAGGCGAGAGCAGTACTTC. This gives the protein CASSHYRREQYF.

The chain joins TRBV27 to TRBJ1-2; 8 positions agree with TRBD1. This CDR3 has 16 residues. J gave up 1 base and V 5 bases, and 9 bases lay outside the gene matches. Looked up from germline, CDR1 is MNHEY and CDR2 is SMNVEV (reference sequence). Written as DNA, the CDR3 is TGTGCCAGCAGTCCCATCCGGACAGGGCGTAACTATGGCTACACCTTC. Translated: CASSPIRTGRNYGYTF.

This chain connects TRBV7-3 to TRBJ1-1, with D perhaps TRBD1 (6 bases). V lost 6 bases to trimming and J lost 1 base, with 15 bases between them. Per germline, CDR1 SGHTA and CDR2 FQGTGA. This CDR3 has 15 amino acids. This CDR3 reads CASSSARGGNTEAFF. The CDR3 coding sequence is TGTGCCAGCAGTTCGGCCCGAGGGGGGAACACTGAAGCTTTCTTT.

V and J are TRBV11-2 and TRBJ2-5, with 7 bases lining up with TRBD2. The CDR3 totals 15 residues. Germline V CDR1 and CDR2: SGHAT, FQNNGV. V shed 5 bases and J 3 bases; nucleotides not matched to a gene: 9. CDR3: CASSSGAGTEETQYF. The CDR3 DNA reads as TGTGCCAGCAGCAGCGGGGCCGGAACAGAAGAGACCCAGTACTTC.

The chain's CDR3 is CAWNPGLVNEQFF. The CDR3 DNA is TGTGCCTGGAATCCGGGACTAGTCAATGAGCAGTTCTTC. This chain uses TRBV30 with TRBJ2-1; 8 bases line up with TRBD2. The CDR3 spans 13 residues. CDR1 and CDR2 (germline): GTSNPN, SVGIG (reference sequence). J was trimmed by 6 bases and V by 4 bases; bases with no gene match: 5.

V gene TRBV6-5 combines with J gene TRBJ2-5; 9 bases line up with TRBD2. V was clipped by 4 bases and J by 2 bases; unmatched bases: 8. The CDR3 runs to 16 residues. Germline assignment: CDR1 MNHEY and CDR2 SVGAGI. The chain's CDR3 is CASSSLAGNPQETQYF. CDR3 coding DNA: TGTGCCAGCAGTTCCCTAGCGGGGAACCCACAAGAGACCCAGTACTTC.

This chain connects TRBV5-4 to TRBJ2-5; D unclear. CDR1 SGHNT and CDR2 YYREEE come from the germline V gene (reference sequence). CDR3 size: 12 residues. The V end lost 4 bases, the J end lost 0 bases, and 4 bases lay between the germline ends. The CDR3 sequence is CASSLDQETQYF. The CDR3 bases are TGTGCCAGCAGCCTAGACCAAGAGACCCAGTACTTC.

In nucleotides, the CDR3 is TGTGCCAGCAGTTCCCTGGAGGGCTACACCTTC. This gives the protein CASSSLEGYTF. The gene calls are TRBV28 and TRBJ1-2; the D is unclear. V lost 4 bases to trimming and J lost 8 bases, with 8 bases between them. CDR1 is MDHEN, CDR2 SYDVKM, per germline. The CDR3 has 11 residues.

The V gene is TRBV7-2, the J gene TRBJ2-7, with D perhaps matching TRBD1 (5 bases). The V gene's germline CDR1 is SGHTA and CDR2 FQGNSA. Deletions cut 4 bases from V and 3 bases from J, with 13 bases between. The CDR3 is 14 residues long. CDR3 amino acids: CASSSDSYDYEQYF. In DNA, the CDR3 is TGTGCCAGCAGCTCCGACAGCTATGACTACGAGCAGTACTTC.

V usage is TRBV15 and J usage is TRBJ1-4, with 7 bases fitting TRBD1. The J segment lost 4 bases and the V segment lost 8 bases, leaving 4 bases of the junction unmatched. Looked up from germline, CDR1 is LNHNV and CDR2 is YYDKDF (reference sequence). CDR3 size: 13 residues. CDR3 sequence (DNA): TGTGCCACCGCGACAGGGAGTAATGAAAAACTGTTTTTT. Amino acids: CATATGSNEKLFF.

The chain has TRBV29-1 and TRBJ1-5; 8 positions agree with TRBD1. The CDR3 runs 14 residues. Germline CDR1 reads SQVTM; CDR2 reads ANQGSEA. The trim removed 6 bases at V and 0 bases at J, leaving 4 bases unmatched. The DNA for the CDR3 is TGCAGCGTCATCCAGGGGGCTAGCAATCAGCCCCAGCATTTT. Its protein product is CSVIQGASNQPQHF.